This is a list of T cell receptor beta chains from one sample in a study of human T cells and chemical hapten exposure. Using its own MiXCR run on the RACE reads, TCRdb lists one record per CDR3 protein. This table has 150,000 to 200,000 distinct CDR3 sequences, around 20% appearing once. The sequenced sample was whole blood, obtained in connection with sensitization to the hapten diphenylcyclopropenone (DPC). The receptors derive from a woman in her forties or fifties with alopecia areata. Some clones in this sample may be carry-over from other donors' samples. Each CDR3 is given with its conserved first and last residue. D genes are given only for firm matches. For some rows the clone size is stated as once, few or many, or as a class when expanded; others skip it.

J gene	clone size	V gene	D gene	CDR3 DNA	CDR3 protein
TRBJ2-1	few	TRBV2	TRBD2	TGTGCCATGCTGACTAGCCGGTACGGTGAGCAGTTCTTC	CAMLTSRYGEQFF
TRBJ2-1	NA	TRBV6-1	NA	TGTGCCAGCCGGACTGCCTCCTACAATGAGCAGTTCTTC	CASRTASYNEQFF
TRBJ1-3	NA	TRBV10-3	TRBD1	TGTGCCACTGGACAGGGAGCGGACGGAAACACCATATATTTT	CATGQGADGNTIYF
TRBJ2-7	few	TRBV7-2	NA	TGTGCCAGCAGCTTATATAACAGGAGATCCGAGCAGTACTTC	CASSLYNRRSEQYF
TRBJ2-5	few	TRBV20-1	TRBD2	TGCAGTGCTAGAGATTACAAGCGGGAGGAAGAGACCCAGTACTTC	CSARDYKREEETQYF
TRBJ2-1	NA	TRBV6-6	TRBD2	TGTGCCAGCAGTTACCTTCCTTCCATAGCGGGACTAAGCAATGAGCAGTTCTTC	CASSYLPSIAGLSNEQFF
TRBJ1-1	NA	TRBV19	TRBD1	TGTGCCAGTAGCGCCGGGACAGGGGCTCTCACATATGAAGCTTTCTTT	CASSAGTGALTYEAFF
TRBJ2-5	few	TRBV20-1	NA	TGCAGTGCTGGCAGCAGGGAAGAGACCCAGTACTTC	CSAGSREETQYF
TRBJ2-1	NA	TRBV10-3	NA	TGTGCCATCAGTGAGGACTATCTAACTGGTGAGCAGTTCTTC	CAISEDYLTGEQFF
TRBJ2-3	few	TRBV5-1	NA	TGCGCCAGCAGCAACAGGGTTTCCCTGGATACGCAGTATTTT	CASSNRVSLDTQYF
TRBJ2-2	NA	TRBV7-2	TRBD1	TGTGCCAGCAGCTTCTCAGGGGGCAGGGCCCTGTCCGGGGAGCTGTTTTTT	CASSFSGGRALSGELFF
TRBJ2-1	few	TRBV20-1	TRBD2	TGCAGTGCTAGAGCACCCTGGACTAGCGGGAGGTTCAGAGATGAGCAGTTCTTC	CSARAPWTSGRFRDEQFF
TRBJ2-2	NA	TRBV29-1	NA	TGCAGCGTTCCCGGACTAAAGAACACCGGGGAGCTGTTTTTT	CSVPGLKNTGELFF
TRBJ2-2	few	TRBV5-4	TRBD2	TGTGCCAGCAGCTCTGGACTAGCGGAAAACACCGGGGAGCTGTTTTTT	CASSSGLAENTGELFF
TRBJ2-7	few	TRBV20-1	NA	TGCAGTGCTACTGCGGACTCCTACGAGCAGTACTTC	CSATADSYEQYF
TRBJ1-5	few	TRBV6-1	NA	TGTGCCAGCAGTGATTCGAACTATGGGGAGCCCCAGCATTTT	CASSDSNYGEPQHF
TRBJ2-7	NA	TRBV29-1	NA	TGCAGCGTTGTCAGGGGCTACGAGCAGTACTTC	CSVVRGYEQYF
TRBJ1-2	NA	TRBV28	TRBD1	TGTGCCAGCAGGCACCCGACAGGGGGCTATGGCTACACCTTC	CASRHPTGGYGYTF
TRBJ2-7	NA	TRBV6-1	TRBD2	TGTGCCAGCAGTTCTAGCGGGATGGTCTACGAGCAGTACTTC	CASSSSGMVYEQYF
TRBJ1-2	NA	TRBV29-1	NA	TGCAGCGCCAGGGGAATCTATGGCTACACCTTC	CSARGIYGYTF
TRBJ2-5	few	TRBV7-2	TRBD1	TGTGCCAGCAGCCCGCGAGGGGGCGGGACCCAGTACTTC	CASSPRGGGTQYF
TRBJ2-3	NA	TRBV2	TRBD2	TGTGCCAGCAGGGAGCTAGCGGGAGGAACAGATACGCAGTATTTT	CASRELAGGTDTQYF
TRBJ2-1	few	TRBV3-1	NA	TGTGCCAGCAGCCTCTACAACAACAATGAGCAGTTCTTC	CASSLYNNNEQFF
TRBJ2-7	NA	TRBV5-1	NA	TGCGCCAGCAGCTTGTCACGTCAACACTACGAGCAGTACTTC	CASSLSRQHYEQYF
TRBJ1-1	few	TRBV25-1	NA	TGTGCCAGCAGACCGGGACAAGTCACTGAAGCTTTCTTT	CASRPGQVTEAFF
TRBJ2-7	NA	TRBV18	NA	TGTGCCAGCTCACCGGGACCGGGACAAAACTACGAGCAGTACTTC	CASSPGPGQNYEQYF
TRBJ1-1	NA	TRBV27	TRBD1	TGTGCCAGCATGTGGACAGGGGCCACTGAAGCTTTCTTT	CASMWTGATEAFF
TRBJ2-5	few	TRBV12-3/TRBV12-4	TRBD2	TGTGCCAGCAGTAGGAGCGGGATAGTAGAGACCCAGTACTTC	CASSRSGIVETQYF
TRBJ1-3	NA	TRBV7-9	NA	TGTGCCAGCAGCTTGGACAGACCTCTGGCTGGAAACACCATATATTTT	CASSLDRPLAGNTIYF
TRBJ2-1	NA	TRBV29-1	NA	TGCAGCGTTGAAGATTGGCCCGACAATCCCGATGAGCAGTTCTTC	CSVEDWPDNPDEQFF
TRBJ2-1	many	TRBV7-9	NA	TGTGCCAGCAGCATAAGCGGCGCCCCAACCAATGAGCAGTTCTTC	CASSISGAPTNEQFF
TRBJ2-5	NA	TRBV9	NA	TGTGCCAGCAGCATTACATGGACCGTTGGCGAGACCCAGTACTTC	CASSITWTVGETQYF
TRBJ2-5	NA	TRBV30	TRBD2	TGTGCCTGGAGTGTCCTAGCGGGAGGAGAGACCCAGTACTTC	CAWSVLAGGETQYF
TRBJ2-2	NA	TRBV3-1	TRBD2	TGTGCCAGCAGCCGTAGGCGGGAGGGCCAGGAGCTGTTTTTT	CASSRRREGQELFF
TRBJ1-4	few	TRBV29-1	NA	TGCAGCGGGGTGGGGGGCCCAACTAATGAAAAACTGTTTTTT	CSGVGGPTNEKLFF
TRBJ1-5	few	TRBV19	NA	TGTGCCAGCCTTAAGGGGCTGGGGCAGCCCCAGCATTTT	CASLKGLGQPQHF
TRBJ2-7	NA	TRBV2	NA	TGTGCCAGCAGAAAGGGCGGGCAGTACTTC	CASRKGGQYF
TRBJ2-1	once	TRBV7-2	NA	TGTGCCAGCAGCTTAATTAGGGATGTCAATGAGCAGTTCTTC	CASSLIRDVNEQFF
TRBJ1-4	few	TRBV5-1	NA	TGCGCCAGCAGCCGAAATTCCGGGAGTAATGAAAAACTGTTTTTT	CASSRNSGSNEKLFF
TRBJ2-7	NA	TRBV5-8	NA	TGTGCCAGCAGCTTCGGGATAATTAACTACGAGCAGTACTTC	CASSFGIINYEQYF
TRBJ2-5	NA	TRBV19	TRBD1	TGTGCCAGTAGTCGGACAGGGTTCCAAGAGACCCAGTACTTC	CASSRTGFQETQYF
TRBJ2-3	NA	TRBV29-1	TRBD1	TGCAGCGTTCGGGACAGGGGGCGGACAGATACGCAGTATTTT	CSVRDRGRTDTQYF
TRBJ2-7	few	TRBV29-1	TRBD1	TGCAGCGTTGAAGGGACAGGAGTATACGAGCAGTACTTC	CSVEGTGVYEQYF
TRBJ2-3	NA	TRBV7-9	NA	TGTGCCAGCAGCCCTATTGGACGCACAGATACGCAGTATTTT	CASSPIGRTDTQYF
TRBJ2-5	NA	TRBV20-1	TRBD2	TGCAGTGCTACGCTAGCGGGCCGCCAAGAGACCCAGTACTTC	CSATLAGRQETQYF
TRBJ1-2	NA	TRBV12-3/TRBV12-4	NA	TGTGCCAGCACCTTCTCGACGGCCGGCCTTGGCTACAACTTC	CASTFSTAGLGYNF
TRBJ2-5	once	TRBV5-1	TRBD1	TGCGCCAGCAGCTGGGGGACAGCCCAAGAGACCCAGTACTTC	CASSWGTAQETQYF